Shown below are 18 T cell receptor beta chains from a single sample sequenced in a study of blood T cell repertoires in COVID-19. Repertoires were generated with immunoSEQ multiplex PCR, while TCRdb's copy carries only in-frame clones and drops some. The profile shows fewer than 200,000 clones, approximately 87% of them singletons. Sequencing used peripheral blood. The receptors come from a woman under 30 who had recovered from COVID-19.

This sequence joins TRBV6-5 and TRBJ1-6, with D perhaps TRBD1 (6 bases). This CDR3 has 16 amino acids. Per the germline V gene, CDR1 is MNHEY and CDR2 is SVGAGI. The V gene lost 0 bases and the J gene lost 8 bases, with 14 bases spanning the gap. The CDR3 loop is CASSYSFRQVYSPLHF. The CDR3 DNA follows: TGTGCCAGCAGTTACTCCTTTCGACAGGTTTATTCACCCCTCCACTTT.

This clone occurred a few times. The chain couples TRBV6-6 to TRBJ1-5; D is uncertain. Germline V gene data show CDR1 as MNHNY and CDR2 as SVGAGI (reference sequence). This CDR3 is built from 14 residues. V was clipped by 8 bases and J by 8 bases, with 19 bases between them. DNA for the CDR3: TGTGCCAGCGGTAGTATGGGCTACCCGGAGCCCCAGCATTTT. Translation gives CASGSMGYPEPQHF.

This chain joins TRBV7-8 and TRBJ2-7; 10 nucleotides agree with TRBD2. Per germline, CDR1 SGHVS and CDR2 FQNEAQ. CDR3 length equals 18 residues. V shed 1 base, J shed 4 bases, and the junction held 13 bases outside the gene matches. The CDR3 spells CASSLGGKLAGVVYEQYV. In DNA, the CDR3 is TGTGCCAGCAGCTTAGGTGGCAAGCTAGCGGGAGTGGTATACGAGCAGTACGTC.

The genes are TRBV4-1 and TRBJ2-5; D is unclear. V was clipped by 1 base and J by 5 bases, with 11 bases between them. From germline, CDR1 is MGHRA and CDR2 YSYEKL. This CDR3 has 14 residues. This CDR3 reads CASSQVPRVETQYF. The CDR3 coding sequence is TGCGCCAGCAGCCAAGTCCCACGGGTGGAGACCCAGTACTTC.

The rearrangement uses TRBV9 and TRBJ2-1; D possibly corresponds to TRBD1 (5 bases). V lost 4 bases, J lost 3 bases, and 11 bases lay in between. The CDR3 loop spans 14 amino acids. CDR1 and CDR2 (germline): SGDLS, YYNGEE. The CDR3 DNA reads TGTGCCAGCAGCCCCCGACAGAGCTACAATGAGCAGTTCTTC. This codes for CASSPRQSYNEQFF.

The chain has TRBV4-3 and TRBJ2-1; 9 bases agree with TRBD2. Germline loops: CDR1 LGHNA, CDR2 YSLEER. The junction had 15 bases not matched to a gene; V was cut back by 4 bases and J by 8 bases. The CDR3 is 17 amino acids. In nucleotides, the CDR3 is TGCGCCAGCAGCCCCGCCAGCGGGAGGTTAGAGTGGGATGAGCAGTTCTTC. This codes for CASSPASGRLEWDEQFF.

The sample holds many counts of this clone. The rearrangement links TRBV5-1 to TRBJ2-1; D not resolved. Germline values: CDR1 SGHRS, CDR2 YFSETQ. V was shortened by 0 bases and J by 1 base, with 8 bases between the two germline ends. CDR3 size: 15 residues. The CDR3 loop is CASSLEAWSYNEQFF. In nucleotides, the CDR3 is TGCGCCAGCAGCTTGGAAGCGTGGTCCTACAATGAGCAGTTCTTC.

The DNA of the CDR3 is TGTGCCAGCAGCCTTACGGGACAGCCTAACAATGAGCAGTTCTTC. Translating gives CASSLTGQPNNEQFF. The rearrangement joins TRBV11-3 to TRBJ2-1; TRBD1 matches at 7 bases. Germline V CDR1 and CDR2: SGHNT, YENEEA. The CDR3 has 15 residues. The junction had 9 bases not matched to a gene; V was cut back by 5 bases and J by 5 bases.

This clone came up a few times. The chain is built from TRBV9 and TRBJ2-1, with TRBD2 as a possible D gene (5 bases). Germline-derived CDR1 and CDR2 are SGDLS and YYNGEE. The CDR3 covers 17 residues. V was trimmed by 6 bases and J by 3 bases, leaving 22 bases between them. The CDR3 bases are TGTGCCAGCATCATACCTAAGAGGACTTACTTCTACAATGAGCAGTTCTTC. Translated: CASIIPKRTYFYNEQFF. Filled out from reference TRBV9 and TRBJ2-1, the complete variable domain reads DSGVTQTPKHLITATGQRVTLRCSPRSGDLSVYWYQQSLDQGLQFLIQYYNGEERAKGNILERFSAQQFPDLHSELNLSSLELGDSALYFCASIIPKRTYFYNEQFFGPGTRLTVL.

The gene calls are TRBV6-5 and TRBJ2-1; maybe TRBD2 (6 bases). The V end lost 2 bases, the J end lost 2 bases, and 10 bases lay between the germline ends. Germline V lookup: CDR1 MNHEY, CDR2 SVGAGI. The CDR3 is 15 amino acids. CDR3 region: CASSYLAGPYNEQFF. DNA of the CDR3: TGTGCCAGCAGTTACCTTGCGGGACCCTACAATGAGCAGTTCTTC.

V is TRBV14 and J is TRBJ2-1; D possibly corresponds to TRBD1 (5 bases). Germline CDR1 and CDR2: SGHDN and FVKESK. The CDR3 sequence is 15 residues long. Trimming removed 4 bases at V and 2 bases at J, with 12 bases between. The CDR3 DNA reads as TGTGCCAGCAGCCGAAAGGGGCCTACCTACAATGAGCAGTTCTTC. Protein sequence: CASSRKGPTYNEQFF.

The rearrangement joins TRBV12-3 or TRBV12-4 to TRBJ1-5; D remains ambiguous. The CDR3 runs to 12 residues. Between the trimmed V and J ends, which lost 7 bases and 6 bases, there was a span of 10 bases. Written as DNA, the CDR3 is TGTGCCAGCACTAGGTTGGGTCAGCCCCAGCATTTT. Protein: CASTRLGQPQHF.

The rearrangement uses TRBV7-9 and TRBJ2-7; TRBD2 matches at 12 bases. Germline V CDR1 and CDR2: SEHNR, FQNEAQ (reference sequence). The CDR3 length is 16 residues. The V segment lost 1 base and the J segment 2 bases; nucleotides outside the gene matches: 3. This chain's CDR3 is CASSLGTSGRTYEQYV. For the CDR3, the DNA is TGTGCCAGCAGCTTAGGTACTAGCGGGAGGACCTACGAGCAGTACGTC.

V usage is TRBV3-1 (or the pseudogene TRBV3-2) and J usage is TRBJ1-2; the match to TRBD1 covers 7 bases. The CDR3 runs 14 residues. Germline loops: CDR1 LGHDT, CDR2 YNNKEL (reference sequence). The J segment lost 6 bases and the V segment lost 5 bases, leaving 9 bases of the junction unmatched. The CDR3: CASSSPGQQDGYTF. For the CDR3, the DNA is TGTGCCAGCAGCTCTCCGGGACAGCAAGATGGCTACACCTTC.

The chain carries TRBV6-2 or TRBV6-3 and TRBJ1-5; D is ambiguous. Trimming removed 2 bases from V and 2 bases from J, with 16 bases in between. CDR1 MNHEY and CDR2 SVGEGT come from the germline V gene. This CDR3 spans 17 amino acids. This CDR3 reads CASSYTQTSLGNQPQHF. The CDR3 region has the DNA TGTGCCAGCAGTTACACTCAGACTTCTCTGGGCAATCAGCCCCAGCATTTT.

The chain joins TRBV19 to TRBJ1-1; TRBD1 is a possible D gene (6 bases). The CDR3 runs to 14 residues. Germline V gene sequence: CDR1 LNHDA, CDR2 SQIVND (reference sequence). The V gene lost 8 bases and the J gene lost 5 bases, with 18 bases spanning the gap. The CDR3 sequence is CASQGSGGRTEAFF. The CDR3, as DNA: TGTGCCAGTCAGGGGAGCGGGGGGCGAACTGAAGCTTTCTTT.

This rearrangement joins TRBV19 to TRBJ2-7; 14 bases are a match to TRBD2. Unmatched junction bases numbered 8, after V lost 10 bases and J lost 3 bases. There are 15 residues in the CDR3. Germline V lookup: CDR1 LNHDA, CDR2 SQIVND (reference sequence). The CDR3 spells CATAGLAGAHYEQYF. As DNA, the CDR3 is TGTGCCACTGCGGGACTAGCGGGGGCACACTACGAGCAGTACTTC. Drawing the rest from reference TRBV19 and TRBJ2-7, the complete variable domain is DGGITQSPKYLFRKEGQNVTLSCEQNLNHDAMYWYRQDPGQGLRLIYYSQIVNDFQKGDIAEGYSVSREKKESFPLTVTSAQKNPTAFYLCATAGLAGAHYEQYFGPGTRLTVT.

The CDR3 DNA reads as TGTGCCAGCAGCTTGGACAGGGGGAGTACTGAAGCTTTCTTT. Translation: CASSLDRGSTEAFF. This rearrangement joins TRBV11-1 to TRBJ1-1; TRBD1 matches at 10 bases. CDR1 is SGHAT, CDR2 FQDESV, per germline (reference sequence). J lost 5 bases, V lost 3 bases, and 3 bases had no gene match. This CDR3 is built from 14 residues.